Below, one TCR beta chain is given with its context. The antigen is unknown. These data belong to a study of cytomegalovirus exposure and HLA in healthy donors. Overall study results and limits: Most TCR sequences were rare, but some public TCRs occurred in many donors. Cytomegalovirus status, reportedly, was diagnosed with high specificity and sensitivity by the classifier. On later analysis, the bulk of CMV-associated TCR beta chains appeared to be HLA-restricted.

The PCR had 60 Vbeta and 13 Jbeta primers. Using immunoSEQ multiplex PCR, the repertoire was profiled, and TCRdb retains in-frame clones only, with some absent. The sample lists roughly 170,000 clones, approximately 80% seen once, with 0.6% to 0.7% in the top ten. Germline CDR1 SGHAT, CDR2 FQNNGV. Trimming took 8 bases from V and 7 from J, leaving 20 bases between them. The CDR3 consists of 15 residues. This TCR came from a boy younger than 18 in good health and CMV-seronegative. What was sequenced was PBMCs. The rearrangement links TRBV11-2 to TRBJ1-4; maybe TRBD1 (5 bases). DNA for the CDR3: TGTGCCAGCGGTCCGCGGGGCGTCGGGGGTGAAAAACTGTTTTTT. Its protein product is CASGPRGVGGEKLFF.